The entry below describes one T cell receptor beta chain. The data belong to a study of blood T cell repertoires in COVID-19. On the study more broadly: Samples came from the United States, Italy and Spain, spanning acute and convalescent COVID-19. Nucleic acid was either cDNA or gDNA, and it came from T cells, B-cell-depleted T cells, or PBMCs.

The data were produced by immunoSEQ multiplex PCR, yet TCRdb's version contains in-frame clones alone and is incomplete. The sample yields some 300,000 clones, around 88% seen once. With V trimmed by 6 bases and J by 0 bases, 4 bases remained unmatched. The CDR3 runs 14 residues. The germline CDR1 and CDR2 sequences are LNHDA and SQIVND (reference sequence). The material sequenced was peripheral blood. This clonotype was obtained from a woman in her 30s who had recovered from COVID-19. The genes are TRBV19 and TRBJ1-1, with 7 bases fitting TRBD1. The CDR3 region is CASRNQGVNTEAFF. Written as DNA, the CDR3 is TGTGCCAGTAGGAACCAGGGGGTGAACACTGAAGCTTTCTTT.